These 16 T cell receptor beta chains came from one sample sequenced in a study of technical replicates of blood from a few donors. Sequenced by immunoSEQ multiplex PCR; TCRdb stores in-frame clones only, minus some. The sample records 60,000 to 80,000 clones, roughly 92% being singletons. Source material: T cells isolated from PBMCs. These receptors were obtained from a human donor in good health.

The chain carries TRBV11-2 and TRBJ2-2; maybe TRBD2 (5 bases). The V gene's germline CDR1 is SGHAT and CDR2 FQNNGV. The CDR3 covers 13 residues. Trimming removed 5 bases from V and 5 bases from J, with 9 bases in between. CDR3 amino acids: CASSPTGTGELFF. CDR3 coding DNA: TGTGCCAGCAGCCCCACGGGGACCGGGGAGCTGTTTTTT.

The rearrangement joins TRBV5-1 to TRBJ2-1; the match to TRBD2 covers 15 bases. The ends lost 2 bases at V and 0 bases at J; junction bases unmatched: 3. CDR1 and CDR2 (germline): SGHRS, YFSETQ. This CDR3 has 18 residues. The chain's CDR3 is CASSFWTSGRGSYNEQFF. In nucleotides, the CDR3 is TGCGCCAGCAGCTTCTGGACTAGCGGGAGGGGCTCCTACAATGAGCAGTTCTTC. The variable domain in full, completed from reference TRBV5-1 and TRBJ2-1, reads KAGVTQTPRYLIKTRGQQVTLSCSPISGHRSVSWYQQTPGQGLQFLFEYFSETQRNKGNFPGRFSGRQFSNSRSEMNVSTLELGDSALYLCASSFWTSGRGSYNEQFFGPGTRLTVL.

The chain has TRBV29-1 and TRBJ2-7; 7 nucleotides match TRBD1. Trimming removed 5 bases from V and 2 bases from J; junction bases left unmatched: 15. The CDR3 contains 16 residues. CDR1 and CDR2 (germline): SQVTM, ANQGSEA. The CDR3 protein is CSVYGGSGTATYEQYF. CDR3 in DNA: TGCAGCGTTTATGGCGGGTCAGGGACAGCGACCTACGAGCAGTACTTC.

The count of this clone is one. The rearrangement joins TRBV7-8 to TRBJ2-5; TRBD2 matches 9 bases. The J segment lost 0 bases and the V segment lost 1 base, leaving 9 bases of the junction unmatched. This CDR3 spans 18 amino acids. Germline assignment: CDR1 SGHVS and CDR2 FQNEAQ. The CDR3 DNA reads TGTGCCAGCAGCTTAGGATTGACTAGCGGAGCGTACCAAGAGACCCAGTACTTC. Amino acid sequence: CASSLGLTSGAYQETQYF.

The chain links TRBV2 to TRBJ2-4, with 12 nucleotides matching TRBD1. The CDR3 is 15 residues long. V shed 3 bases, J shed 10 bases, and the junction held 7 bases outside the gene matches. Germline loops: CDR1 SNHLY, CDR2 FYNNEI. The CDR3 DNA is TGTGCCAGCAGTGATGAGGGACAGGGGGCAGGAATTCAGTACTTC. Translation gives CASSDEGQGAGIQYF. Supplemented by reference TRBV2 and TRBJ2-4, the full variable domain reads EPEVTQTPSHQVTQMGQEVILRCVPISNHLYFYWYRQILGQKVEFLVSFYNNEISEKSEIFDDQFSVERPDGSNFTLKIRSTKLEDSAMYFCASSDEGQGAGIQYFGAGTRLSVL.

This clone was recorded only once. This sequence joins TRBV29-1 and TRBJ2-5, with D possibly being TRBD1 (6 bases). Trimming left V 2 bases short and J 7 bases short, with 17 bases between. CDR1 and CDR2 (germline): SQVTM, ANQGSEA. The CDR3 has 14 amino acids. The CDR3 DNA reads TGCAGCGTTGAACTGACCCAGGGGTCGGGGACCCAGTACTTC. This sequence encodes CSVELTQGSGTQYF.

In its sample, this clone was seen once. The chain joins TRBV7-9 to TRBJ1-5; no definite D call. Germline lookup yields CDR1 SEHNR and CDR2 FQNEAQ (reference sequence). V was cut by 0 bases and J by 8 bases, with 8 bases left in between. This CDR3 contains 13 residues. The CDR3 DNA reads TGTGCCAGCAGCTTAGCGCCCTCGGAGCCCCAGCATTTT. Amino acids: CASSLAPSEPQHF.

J is TRBJ2-1 and V is TRBV9, with 8 bases lining up with TRBD2. CDR1 is SGDLS, CDR2 YYNGEE, per germline. The CDR3 runs 15 residues. The ends lost 6 bases at V and 8 bases at J; junction bases unmatched: 13. CDR3: CASTNSGDPIDEQFF. CDR3 nucleotides: TGTGCCAGCACCAATAGCGGGGACCCGATTGATGAGCAGTTCTTC.

The rearrangement links TRBV7-3 to TRBJ2-6, with D maybe TRBD2 (6 bases). The CDR3 sequence is 16 residues long. V dropped 3 bases and J dropped 0 bases, with 9 bases sitting between them. Germline V gives CDR1 SGHTA, CDR2 FQGTGA. CDR3 sequence reads: CASSFLASSGANVLTF. CDR3 nucleotide sequence: TGTGCCAGCAGCTTTCTAGCGAGCTCTGGGGCCAACGTCCTGACTTTC.

For the CDR3, the DNA is TGCGCCAGCAGCTCCGGTCAGGCCAATTCCTACGAGCAGTACTTC. Its translation is CASSSGQANSYEQYF. This chain links TRBV5-1 with TRBJ2-7, with D hard to call. Germline assignment: CDR1 SGHRS and CDR2 YFSETQ. The CDR3 runs to 15 residues. With 3 bases removed from V and 1 base from J, the gap between germline ends came to 14 bases. Full variable domain (outside the CDR3, taken from reference TRBV5-1 and TRBJ2-7): KAGVTQTPRYLIKTRGQQVTLSCSPISGHRSVSWYQQTPGQGLQFLFEYFSETQRNKGNFPGRFSGRQFSNSRSEMNVSTLELGDSALYLCASSSGQANSYEQYFGPGTRLTVT.

The chain combines TRBV10-3 with TRBJ1-2; TRBD1 matches at 8 bases. The CDR3 covers 11 residues. The trim removed 9 bases at V and 8 bases at J, leaving 5 bases unmatched. Germline lookup yields CDR1 ENHRY and CDR2 SYGVKD. The CDR3 coding sequence is TGTGCCATTGGACAGGGTGACGGCTACACCTTC. The encoded protein is CAIGQGDGYTF.

The V call is TRBV29-1, the J call TRBJ2-3, with 10 bases that match TRBD2. Germline V lookup: CDR1 SQVTM, CDR2 ANQGSEA. V lost 6 bases to trimming and J lost 5 bases; unmatched junction nucleotides: 2. CDR3 length: 12 amino acids. CDR3 bases: TGCAGCGTGAGGACTAGCGGAGATACGCAGTATTTT. Residues: CSVRTSGDTQYF.

The chain uses TRBV7-9 and TRBJ1-3; D might be TRBD1 (5 bases). V lost 5 bases to trimming and J lost 0 bases, with 14 bases between them. Per germline, CDR1 SEHNR and CDR2 FQNEAQ (reference sequence). The CDR3 sequence is 16 residues long. CDR3 bases: TGTGCCAGCAGCGCAGCCCAAACAGGCTCTGGAAACACCATATATTTT. Its translation is CASSAAQTGSGNTIYF.

Here the CDR3 DNA reads TGTGCCAGCAGTCAGGGACTTGCAACTAATGAAAAACTGTTTTTT. It yields the protein CASSQGLATNEKLFF. The rearrangement joins TRBV6-5 to TRBJ1-4; weak D call: TRBD1 (5 bases). The germline V and J ends were trimmed by 5 bases and 0 bases, with 10 bases remaining between them. This CDR3 has 15 residues. Per the germline V gene, CDR1 is MNHEY and CDR2 is SVGAGI.

V gene TRBV14 combines with J gene TRBJ2-1, with 12 bases identical to TRBD2. The CDR3 extends over 16 amino acids. V was clipped by 2 bases and J by 4 bases; unmatched bases: 3. CDR1 is SGHDN, CDR2 FVKESK, per germline. CDR3: CASSQPGLAGYNEQFF. The CDR3 nucleotides are TGTGCCAGCAGCCAACCCGGACTAGCGGGATACAATGAGCAGTTCTTC. Full variable domain (outside the CDR3, taken from reference TRBV14 and TRBJ2-1): EAGVTQFPSHSVIEKGQTVTLRCDPISGHDNLYWYRRVMGKEIKFLLHFVKESKQDESGMPNNRFLAERTGGTYSTLKVQPAELEDSGVYFCASSQPGLAGYNEQFFGPGTRLTVL.

This clone was counted once. The chain is built from TRBV29-1 and TRBJ2-1; D gene unclear. The CDR3 loop spans 15 amino acids. The V gene lost 7 bases and the J gene lost 0 bases, with 16 bases spanning the gap. Germline loops: CDR1 SQVTM, CDR2 ANQGSEA. CDR3 residues: CSADGIWSSYNEQFF. The DNA for the CDR3 is TGCAGCGCCGACGGCATTTGGAGCTCCTACAATGAGCAGTTCTTC.